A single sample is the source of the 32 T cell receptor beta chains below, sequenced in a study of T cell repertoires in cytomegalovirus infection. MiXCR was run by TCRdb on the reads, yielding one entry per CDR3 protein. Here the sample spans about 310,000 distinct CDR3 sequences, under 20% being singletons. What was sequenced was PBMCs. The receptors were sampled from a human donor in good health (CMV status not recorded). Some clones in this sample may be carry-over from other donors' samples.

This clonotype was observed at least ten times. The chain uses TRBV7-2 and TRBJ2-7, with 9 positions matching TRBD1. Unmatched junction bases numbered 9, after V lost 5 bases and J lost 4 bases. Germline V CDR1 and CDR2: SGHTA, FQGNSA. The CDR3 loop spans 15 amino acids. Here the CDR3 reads CASSAWTGVSYEQYF. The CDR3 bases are TGTGCCAGCAGCGCTTGGACAGGGGTTTCGTACGAGCAGTACTTC. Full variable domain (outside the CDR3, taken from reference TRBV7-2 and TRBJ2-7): GAGVSQSPSNKVTEKGKDVELRCDPISGHTALYWYRQSLGQGLEFLIYFQGNSAPDKSGLPSDRFSAERTGGSVSTLTIQRTQQEDSAVYLCASSAWTGVSYEQYFGPGTRLTVT.

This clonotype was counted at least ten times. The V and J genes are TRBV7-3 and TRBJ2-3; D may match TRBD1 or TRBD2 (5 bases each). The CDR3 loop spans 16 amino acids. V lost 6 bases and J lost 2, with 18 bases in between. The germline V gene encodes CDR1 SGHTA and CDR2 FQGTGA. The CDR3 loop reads CASSMGPKGTTDTQYF. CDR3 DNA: TGTGCCAGCAGTATGGGACCCAAGGGCACCACAGATACGCAGTATTTT.

CDR3 sequence (DNA): TGTGCCAGCAGAGGGGGGGCGTACGGGTATGGCTACACCTTC. Translating gives CASRGGAYGYGYTF. The chain carries TRBV2 and TRBJ1-2, with a weak D call TRBD1 (6 bases). Germline CDR1 is SNHLY and CDR2 is FYNNEI. The CDR3 spans 14 residues. V lost 6 bases and J 5 bases, leaving 16 bases between the germline ends.

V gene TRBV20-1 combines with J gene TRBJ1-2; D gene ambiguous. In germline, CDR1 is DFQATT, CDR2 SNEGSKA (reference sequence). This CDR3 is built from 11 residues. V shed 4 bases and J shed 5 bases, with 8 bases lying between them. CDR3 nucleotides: TGCAGTGCTACAGGAGAATATGGCTACACCTTC. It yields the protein CSATGEYGYTF.

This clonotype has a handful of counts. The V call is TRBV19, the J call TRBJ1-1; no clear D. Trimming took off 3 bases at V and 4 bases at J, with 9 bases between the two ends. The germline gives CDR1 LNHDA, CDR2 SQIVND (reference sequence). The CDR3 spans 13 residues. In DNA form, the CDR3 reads TGTGCCAGTAGTATTTCGGGCCGCACTGAAGCTTTCTTT. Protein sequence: CASSISGRTEAFF.

The CDR3 DNA is TGTGCCAGCAGGGGAGGGGGCACCGGCTATGGCTACACCTTC. Protein product: CASRGGGTGYGYTF. The V call is TRBV28, the J call TRBJ1-2; 7 nucleotides match TRBD1. This CDR3 has 14 amino acids. Per the germline V gene, CDR1 is MDHEN and CDR2 is SYDVKM. With V trimmed by 6 bases and J by 4 bases, 8 bases remained unmatched.

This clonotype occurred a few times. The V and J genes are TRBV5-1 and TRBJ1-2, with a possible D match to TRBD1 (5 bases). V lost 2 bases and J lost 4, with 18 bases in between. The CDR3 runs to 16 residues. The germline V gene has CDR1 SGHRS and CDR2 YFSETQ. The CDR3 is CASSFQGTLSVYGYTF. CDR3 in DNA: TGCGCCAGCAGCTTCCAAGGGACTCTAAGTGTCTATGGCTACACCTTC.

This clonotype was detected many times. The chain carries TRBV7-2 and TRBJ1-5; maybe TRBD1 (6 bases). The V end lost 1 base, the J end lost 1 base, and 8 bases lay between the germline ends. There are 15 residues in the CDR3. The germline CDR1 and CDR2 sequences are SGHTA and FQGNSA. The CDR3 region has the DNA TGTGCCAGCAGCTTAGTTGGGACAAGCAATCAGCCCCAGCATTTT. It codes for CASSLVGTSNQPQHF.

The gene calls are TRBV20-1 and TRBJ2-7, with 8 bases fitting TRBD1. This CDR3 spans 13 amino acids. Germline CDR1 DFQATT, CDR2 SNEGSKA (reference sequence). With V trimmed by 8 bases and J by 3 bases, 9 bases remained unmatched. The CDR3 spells CSLRTGKNYEQYF. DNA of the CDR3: TGCAGTCTCAGGACAGGGAAAAACTACGAGCAGTACTTC.

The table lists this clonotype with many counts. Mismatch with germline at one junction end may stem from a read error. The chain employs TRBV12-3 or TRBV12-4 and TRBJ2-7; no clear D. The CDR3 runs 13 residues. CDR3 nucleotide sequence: TGTGCCAGCAGCTTAGGGCAGCCCTACGAGCAGTACTTC. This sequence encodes CASSLGQPYEQYF.

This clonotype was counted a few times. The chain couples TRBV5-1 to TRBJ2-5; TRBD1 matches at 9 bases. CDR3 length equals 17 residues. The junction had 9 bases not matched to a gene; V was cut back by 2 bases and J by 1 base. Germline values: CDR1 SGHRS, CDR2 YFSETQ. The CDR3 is CASSLPVGQGGQETQYF. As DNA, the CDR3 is TGCGCCAGCAGCTTACCTGTGGGACAGGGTGGCCAAGAGACCCAGTACTTC.

The CDR3 DNA reads TGCGCCAGCAGCCGTGAACCCGGGGCCCCAGGTGAAAAACTGTTTTTT. Translating it yields CASSREPGAPGEKLFF. The gene calls are TRBV4-1 and TRBJ1-4; D is possibly TRBD1 (5 bases). The V gene lost 4 bases and the J gene lost 7 bases, with 19 bases spanning the gap. Germline loops: CDR1 MGHRA, CDR2 YSYEKL. CDR3 size: 16 residues.

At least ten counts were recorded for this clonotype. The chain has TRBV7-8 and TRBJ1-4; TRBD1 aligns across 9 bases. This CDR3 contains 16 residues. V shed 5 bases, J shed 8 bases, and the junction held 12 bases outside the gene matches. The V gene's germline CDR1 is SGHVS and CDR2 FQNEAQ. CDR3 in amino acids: CASSKRSGQGPEKLFF. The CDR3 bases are TGTGCCAGCAGCAAGCGATCGGGACAGGGACCCGAAAAACTGTTTTTT.

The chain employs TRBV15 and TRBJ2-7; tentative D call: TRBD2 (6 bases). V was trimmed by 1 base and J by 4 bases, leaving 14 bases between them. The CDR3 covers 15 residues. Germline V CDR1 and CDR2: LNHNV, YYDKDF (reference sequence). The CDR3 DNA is TGTGCCACCAGCAGAGGAAGTCGGGGGTTGTACGAGCAGTACTTC. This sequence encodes CATSRGSRGLYEQYF.

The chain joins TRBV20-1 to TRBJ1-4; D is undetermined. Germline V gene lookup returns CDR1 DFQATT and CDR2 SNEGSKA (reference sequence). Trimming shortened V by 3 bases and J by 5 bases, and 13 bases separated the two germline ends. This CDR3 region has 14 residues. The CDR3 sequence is CSASRDQSNEKLFF. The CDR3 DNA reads TGCAGTGCTAGCCGGGATCAGTCCAATGAAAAACTGTTTTTT.

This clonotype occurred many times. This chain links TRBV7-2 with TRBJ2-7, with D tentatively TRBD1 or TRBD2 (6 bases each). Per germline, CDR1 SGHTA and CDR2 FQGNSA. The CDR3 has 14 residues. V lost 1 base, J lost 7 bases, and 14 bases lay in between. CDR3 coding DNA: TGTGCCAGCAGCTTAGGGGGGGCGCCCTGGGAGCAGTACTTC. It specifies CASSLGGAPWEQYF.

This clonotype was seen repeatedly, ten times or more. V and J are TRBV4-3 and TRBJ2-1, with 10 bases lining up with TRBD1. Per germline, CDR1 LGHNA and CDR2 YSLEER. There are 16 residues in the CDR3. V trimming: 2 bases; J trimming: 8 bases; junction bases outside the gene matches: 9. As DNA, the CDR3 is TGCGCCAGCAGCCAACGCGGGACAGGGGAGATCGATGAGCAGTTCTTC. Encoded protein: CASSQRGTGEIDEQFF.

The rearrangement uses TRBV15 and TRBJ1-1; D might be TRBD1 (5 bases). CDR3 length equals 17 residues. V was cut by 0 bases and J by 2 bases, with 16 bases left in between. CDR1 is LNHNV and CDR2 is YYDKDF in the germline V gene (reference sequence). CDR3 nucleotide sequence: TGTGCCACCAGCAGAGATTCGGGGGTAGACATAAACACTGAAGCTTTCTTT. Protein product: CATSRDSGVDINTEAFF.

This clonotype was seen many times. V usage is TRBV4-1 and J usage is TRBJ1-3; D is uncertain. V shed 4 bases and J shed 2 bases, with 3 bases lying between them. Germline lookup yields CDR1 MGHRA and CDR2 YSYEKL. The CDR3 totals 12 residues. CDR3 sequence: CASSRTGNTIYF. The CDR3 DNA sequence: TGCGCCAGCAGCCGGACTGGAAACACCATATATTTT.

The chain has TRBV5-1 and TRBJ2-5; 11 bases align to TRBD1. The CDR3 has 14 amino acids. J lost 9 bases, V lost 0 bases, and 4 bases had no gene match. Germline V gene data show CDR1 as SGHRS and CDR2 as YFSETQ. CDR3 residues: CASSLDRDRGAQYF. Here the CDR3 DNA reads TGCGCCAGCAGCTTGGATCGGGACAGGGGGGCCCAGTACTTC.

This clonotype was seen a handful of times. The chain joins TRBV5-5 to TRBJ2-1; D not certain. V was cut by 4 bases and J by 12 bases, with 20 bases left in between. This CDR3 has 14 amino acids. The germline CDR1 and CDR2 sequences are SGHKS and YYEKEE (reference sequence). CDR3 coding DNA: TGTGCCAGCAGCGGATCAGAACAGACTGGTGGGCAGTTCTTC. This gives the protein CASSGSEQTGGQFF.

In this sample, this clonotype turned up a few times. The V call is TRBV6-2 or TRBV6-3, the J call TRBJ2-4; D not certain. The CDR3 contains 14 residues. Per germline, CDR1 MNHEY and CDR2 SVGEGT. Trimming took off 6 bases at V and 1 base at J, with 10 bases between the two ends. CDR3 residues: CASRPGFAKNIQYF. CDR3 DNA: TGTGCCAGCAGACCCGGGTTTGCCAAAAACATTCAGTACTTC.

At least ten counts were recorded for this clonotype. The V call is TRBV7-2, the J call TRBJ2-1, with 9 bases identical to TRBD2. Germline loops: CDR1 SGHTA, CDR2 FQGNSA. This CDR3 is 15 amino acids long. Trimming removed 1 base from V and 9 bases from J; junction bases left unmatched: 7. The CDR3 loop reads CASSLVLGGGGEQFF. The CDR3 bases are TGTGCCAGCAGCTTAGTTTTAGGCGGGGGGGGTGAGCAGTTCTTC. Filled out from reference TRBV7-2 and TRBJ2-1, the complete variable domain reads GAGVSQSPSNKVTEKGKDVELRCDPISGHTALYWYRQSLGQGLEFLIYFQGNSAPDKSGLPSDRFSAERTGGSVSTLTIQRTQQEDSAVYLCASSLVLGGGGEQFFGPGTRLTVL.

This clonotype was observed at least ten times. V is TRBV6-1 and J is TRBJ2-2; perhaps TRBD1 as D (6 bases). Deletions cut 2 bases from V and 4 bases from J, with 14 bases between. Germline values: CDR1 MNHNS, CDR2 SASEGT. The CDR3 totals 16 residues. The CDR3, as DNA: TGTGCCAGCAGTGAATATACGGGGACAATCACCGGGGAGCTGTTTTTT. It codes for CASSEYTGTITGELFF.

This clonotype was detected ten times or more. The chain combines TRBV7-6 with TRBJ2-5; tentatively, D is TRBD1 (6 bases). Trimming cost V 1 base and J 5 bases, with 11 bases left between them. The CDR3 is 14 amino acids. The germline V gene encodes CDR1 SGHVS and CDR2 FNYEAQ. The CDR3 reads CASSLEGGRETQYF. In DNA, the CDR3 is TGTGCCAGCAGCTTAGAAGGGGGTAGGGAGACCCAGTACTTC.

The CDR3 bases are TGTGCCAGCAGTCGGGAGGCGGAGACCCAGTACTTC. Encoded protein: CASSREAETQYF. The chain combines TRBV12-3 or TRBV12-4 with TRBJ2-5; 7 bases map to TRBD2. Trimming took 5 bases from V and 5 from J; bases not matched to a gene: 2. The CDR3 spans 12 residues.

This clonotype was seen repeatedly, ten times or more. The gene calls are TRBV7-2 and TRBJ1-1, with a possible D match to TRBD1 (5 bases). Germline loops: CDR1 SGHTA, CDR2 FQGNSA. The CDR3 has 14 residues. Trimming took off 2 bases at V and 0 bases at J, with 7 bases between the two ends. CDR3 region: CASSLMGLNTEAFF. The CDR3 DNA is TGTGCCAGCAGCTTAATGGGGCTGAACACTGAAGCTTTCTTT.

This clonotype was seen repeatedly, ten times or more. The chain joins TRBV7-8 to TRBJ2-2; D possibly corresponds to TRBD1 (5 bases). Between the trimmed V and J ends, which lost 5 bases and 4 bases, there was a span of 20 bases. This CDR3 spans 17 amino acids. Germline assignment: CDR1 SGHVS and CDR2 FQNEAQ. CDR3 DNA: TGTGCCAGCAGCCCCCGACTTGGACATCTAGTCACCGGGGAGCTGTTTTTT. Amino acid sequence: CASSPRLGHLVTGELFF.

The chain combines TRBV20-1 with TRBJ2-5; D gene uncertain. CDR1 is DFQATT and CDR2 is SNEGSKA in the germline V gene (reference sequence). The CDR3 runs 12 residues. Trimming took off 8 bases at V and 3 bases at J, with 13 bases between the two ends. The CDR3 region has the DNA TGCAGTTCCGGTAGCCTAGAAGAGACCCAGTACTTC. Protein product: CSSGSLEETQYF.

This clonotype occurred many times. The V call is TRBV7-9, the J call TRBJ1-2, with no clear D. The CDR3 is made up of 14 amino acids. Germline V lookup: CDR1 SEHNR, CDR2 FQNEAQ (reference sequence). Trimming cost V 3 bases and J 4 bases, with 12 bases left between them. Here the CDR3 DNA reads TGTGCCAGCAGCTTGGAGGTTCGGGGCTATGGCTACACCTTC. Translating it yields CASSLEVRGYGYTF.

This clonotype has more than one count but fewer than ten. The DNA for the CDR3 is TGCGCCAGCAGCACCGAATGGGACAGAGCACCCTCCTACGAGCAGTACTTC. Protein sequence: CASSTEWDRAPSYEQYF. The gene calls are TRBV5-1 and TRBJ2-7; 7 bases line up with TRBD1. Germline lookup yields CDR1 SGHRS and CDR2 YFSETQ. The J segment lost 0 bases and the V segment lost 4 bases, leaving 13 bases of the junction unmatched. This CDR3 has 17 amino acids.

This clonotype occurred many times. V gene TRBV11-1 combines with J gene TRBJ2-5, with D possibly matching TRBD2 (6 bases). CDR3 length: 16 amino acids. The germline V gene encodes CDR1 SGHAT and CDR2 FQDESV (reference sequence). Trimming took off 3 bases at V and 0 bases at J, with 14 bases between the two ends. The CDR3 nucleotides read TGTGCCAGCAGCTTGCCGGGAGATTATCACCAAGAGACCCAGTACTTC. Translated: CASSLPGDYHQETQYF. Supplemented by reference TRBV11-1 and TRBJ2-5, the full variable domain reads EAEVAQSPRYKITEKSQAVAFWCDPISGHATLYWYRQILGQGPELLVQFQDESVVDDSQLPKDRFSAERLKGVDSTLKIQPAELGDSAMYLCASSLPGDYHQETQYFGPGTRLLVL.